Each of the 21 T cell receptor beta chains below was sequenced from the same sample in a study of human T cells and chemical hapten exposure. TCRdb passed the RACE reads through MiXCR, listing each CDR3 protein once. This table has tens of thousands of distinct CDR3 sequences, roughly a tenth appearing once. Time point denoted: pre-sensitization, week 0. Treatment defined: therapeutic diphenylcyclopropenone sensitization with weekly scalp DPC. Sequencing started from total RNA isolated from unfractionated whole blood. The source was whole blood, collected in connection with sensitization to the hapten diphenylcyclopropenone (DPC). The receptors here all came from a woman in her 30s with alopecia areata. Some clones in this sample may be carry-over from other donors' samples.

V is TRBV3-1 and J is TRBJ1-5, with no clear D. Germline loops: CDR1 LGHDT, CDR2 YNNKEL (reference sequence). Between the trimmed V and J ends, which lost 0 bases and 4 bases, there was a span of 7 bases. The CDR3 has 14 amino acids. The CDR3, as DNA: TGTGCCAGCAGCCAAGATAACAGTAATCAGCCCCAGCATTTT. Translation: CASSQDNSNQPQHF. Using reference TRBV3-1 and TRBJ1-5 for the parts outside the CDR3, the full variable domain is DTAVSQTPKYLVTQMGNDKSIKCEQNLGHDTMYWYKQDSKKFLKIMFSYNNKELIINETVPNRFSPKSPDKAHLNLHINSLELGDSAVYFCASSQDNSNQPQHFGDGTRLSIL.

In its sample, this clonotype was seen many times. This chain joins TRBV3-1 and TRBJ2-5; D might be TRBD1 (6 bases). The CDR3 contains 14 residues. Germline V gene data show CDR1 as LGHDT and CDR2 as YNNKEL (reference sequence). Trimming left V 5 bases short and J 1 base short, with 11 bases between. The CDR3 loop reads CASSAGQIQETQYF. CDR3 nucleotide sequence: TGTGCCAGCAGCGCCGGACAGATCCAAGAGACCCAGTACTTC.

Only a few counts were recorded for this clonotype. This chain joins TRBV6-2 or TRBV6-3 and TRBJ2-3; D might be TRBD1 (5 bases). Germline V CDR1 and CDR2: MNHEY, SVGEGT. The CDR3 consists of 14 residues. Trimming pared 5 bases from V and 2 bases from J, leaving 11 bases between. In DNA, the CDR3 is TGTGCCAGCAGTCTACAGGCGTTCACAGATACGCAGTATTTT. Translated, it gives CASSLQAFTDTQYF.

The rearrangement joins TRBV28 to TRBJ2-5; TRBD2 agrees at 8 bases. The germline CDR1 and CDR2 sequences are MDHEN and SYDVKM. The CDR3 runs 13 residues. V gave up 8 bases and J gave up 5 bases; unmatched junction bases: 7. The CDR3 region has the DNA TGTGCCAGCCGCCCGGGGGGGCCGGAGACCCAGTACTTC. Amino acid sequence: CASRPGGPETQYF.

This clonotype was seen a handful of times. V usage is TRBV7-6 and J usage is TRBJ2-5, with 7 bases lining up with TRBD1. This CDR3 is 14 amino acids long. The germline gives CDR1 SGHVS, CDR2 FNYEAQ. V lost 5 bases, J lost 1 base, and 4 bases stayed unmatched. The DNA of the CDR3 is TGTGCCAGCAGCGTCACAGGGGTCCAAGAGACCCAGTACTTC. Amino acid sequence: CASSVTGVQETQYF.

Ten or more counts support this clonotype. The J gene is TRBJ2-1, the V gene TRBV11-3; D not certain. Germline V gives CDR1 SGHNT, CDR2 YENEEA. The CDR3 totals 15 residues. V lost 1 base and J lost 0, with 7 bases in between. This CDR3 is CASSLGISSYNEQFF. The CDR3 coding sequence is TGTGCCAGCAGCTTAGGAATAAGCTCCTACAATGAGCAGTTCTTC.

In this sample, this clonotype turned up a few times. V usage is TRBV6-5 and J usage is TRBJ1-1; TRBD1 is a possible D gene (6 bases). Germline V gives CDR1 MNHEY, CDR2 SVGAGI. This CDR3 spans 13 amino acids. Trimming took 6 bases from V and 8 from J, leaving 16 bases between them. The CDR3 DNA follows: TGTGCCAGCAGGAGCATACAGGGCTCGGAAGCTTTCTTT. This encodes CASRSIQGSEAFF.

This clonotype came up a few times. The chain joins TRBV11-2 to TRBJ1-2; perhaps TRBD1 as D (6 bases). Trimming cost V 5 bases and J 6 bases, with 19 bases left between them. Germline V gene lookup returns CDR1 SGHAT and CDR2 FQNNGV. The CDR3 extends over 15 amino acids. The CDR3 region has the DNA TGTGCCAGCAGCCATAACCGTAGGGCAGGGGATGGCTACACCTTC. Its translation is CASSHNRRAGDGYTF. Based on the CDR3 plus reference TRBV11-2 and TRBJ1-2, the full variable domain is EAGVAQSPRYKIIEKRQSVAFWCNPISGHATLYWYQQILGQGPKLLIQFQNNGVVDDSQLPKDRFSAERLKGVDSTLKIQPAKLEDSAVYLCASSHNRRAGDGYTFGSGTRLTVV.

This rearrangement joins TRBV4-1 to TRBJ2-4, with a possible D match to TRBD2 (6 bases). Germline values: CDR1 MGHRA, CDR2 YSYEKL. The CDR3 is 16 residues long. V lost 8 bases and J lost 1, with 18 bases in between. CDR3 sequence: CASFNGGRRAKNIQYF. Here the CDR3 DNA reads TGCGCCAGCTTCAACGGGGGAAGGCGGGCCAAAAACATTCAGTACTTC.

The chain recombines TRBV20-1 with TRBJ1-5, with D tentatively TRBD1 (5 bases). CDR1 DFQATT and CDR2 SNEGSKA come from the germline V gene (reference sequence). The V end was cut by 2 bases, the J end by 0 bases, with 17 bases between. CDR3 size: 17 residues. CDR3 bases: TGCAGTGCTAGACGCAACGGGGGGGGTCTTAGCAATCAGCCCCAGCATTTT. As protein: CSARRNGGGLSNQPQHF.

CDR3 coding DNA: TGTGCCAGCAGTTTCTGGAAGGGGGCCGGGGAGCTGTTTTTT. Translation gives CASSFWKGAGELFF. The V gene is TRBV12-3 or TRBV12-4, the J gene TRBJ2-2; tentatively, D is TRBD1 (6 bases). Trimming shortened V by 3 bases and J by 6 bases, and 11 bases separated the two germline ends. The CDR3 is 14 residues long.

The chain combines TRBV20-1 with TRBJ2-7; D possibly uses TRBD1 or TRBD2 (5 bases each). Germline CDR1 reads DFQATT; CDR2 reads SNEGSKA (reference sequence). The CDR3 consists of 12 residues. The ends were cut back, 3 bases at V and 6 bases at J, with 12 bases in the middle. The DNA of the CDR3 is TGCAGTGCTAGCACGGGGCGAGTCGAGCAGTACTTC. Translation: CSASTGRVEQYF.

This clonotype was seen only a few times. The rearrangement joins TRBV7-2 to TRBJ2-1; 9 nucleotides line up with TRBD2. J lost 15 bases, V lost 0 bases, and 6 bases had no gene match. Germline lookup yields CDR1 SGHTA and CDR2 FQGNSA. This CDR3 comprises 13 residues. The CDR3 DNA is TGTGCCAGCAGCTTAGCGGAGCGGGGGGTACGGTTCTTC. This codes for CASSLAERGVRFF.

This clonotype occurred many times. The chain combines TRBV4-3 with TRBJ2-3, with 9 bases aligning to TRBD2. There are 17 residues in the CDR3. V shed 0 bases and J 2 bases; nucleotides not matched to a gene: 6. CDR1 and CDR2 (germline): LGHNA, YSLEER. CDR3 region: CASSQDIGGGVTDTQYF. The CDR3 nucleotides read TGCGCCAGCAGCCAAGATATCGGCGGGGGGGTCACAGATACGCAGTATTTT.

The chain uses TRBV10-3 and TRBJ1-3; possibly TRBD1 for D (5 bases). The CDR3 runs to 15 residues. Germline CDR1 ENHRY, CDR2 SYGVKD. Trimming left V 2 bases short and J 0 bases short, with 8 bases between. The CDR3 is CAISEDSISGNTIYF. DNA for the CDR3: TGTGCCATCAGTGAGGACAGCATCTCTGGAAACACCATATATTTT.

This clonotype has ten or more counts. The gene calls are TRBV5-1 and TRBJ1-1, with 11 bases aligning to TRBD1. The V gene end was trimmed by 2 bases and the J gene end by 5 bases; junction bases not matched to a gene: 5. The germline gives CDR1 SGHRS, CDR2 YFSETQ. The CDR3 totals 15 residues. CDR3 in amino acids: CASSFSGTGGTEAFF. The CDR3 DNA sequence: TGCGCCAGCAGCTTCTCCGGGACAGGGGGAACTGAAGCTTTCTTT.

This clonotype turned up a few times. The chain links TRBV11-2 to TRBJ2-1; D call uncertain. This CDR3 is 16 amino acids long. V dropped 1 base and J dropped 4 bases, with 14 bases sitting between them. Germline V CDR1 and CDR2: SGHAT, FQNNGV. The CDR3 DNA reads as TGTGCCAGCAGCTTAGGGGAACAGCCTCTTTACAATGAGCAGTTCTTC. This sequence encodes CASSLGEQPLYNEQFF.

This clonotype was found a few times. The J gene is TRBJ2-3, the V gene TRBV7-2, with D unclear. The ends were cut back, 1 base at V and 3 bases at J, with 11 bases in the middle. The CDR3 is 15 amino acids. The germline V gene has CDR1 SGHTA and CDR2 FQGNSA. The CDR3: CASSLVVLRTDTQYF. The CDR3 DNA reads TGTGCCAGCAGCTTAGTGGTCCTACGAACAGATACGCAGTATTTT. Full variable domain (outside the CDR3, taken from reference TRBV7-2 and TRBJ2-3): GAGVSQSPSNKVTEKGKDVELRCDPISGHTALYWYRQSLGQGLEFLIYFQGNSAPDKSGLPSDRFSAERTGGSVSTLTIQRTQQEDSAVYLCASSLVVLRTDTQYFGPGTRLTVL.

The CDR3 sequence is CAWTGWYTEAFF. CDR3 coding DNA: TGTGCCTGGACAGGGTGGTACACTGAAGCTTTCTTT. The chain carries TRBV30 and TRBJ1-1; D possibly corresponds to TRBD1 (5 bases). Germline V lookup: CDR1 GTSNPN, CDR2 SVGIG (reference sequence). This CDR3 spans 12 amino acids. V lost 4 bases and J 3 bases, leaving 9 bases between the germline ends.

This chain links TRBV5-1 with TRBJ2-2; TRBD1 might be the D (5 bases). The CDR3 loop spans 14 amino acids. In germline, CDR1 is SGHRS, CDR2 YFSETQ. V lost 4 bases to trimming and J lost 6 bases, with 13 bases between them. The CDR3 reads CASSLDTASGELFF. The DNA for the CDR3 is TGCGCCAGCAGCCTGGACACGGCGTCCGGGGAGCTGTTTTTT.

The chain employs TRBV12-3 or TRBV12-4 and TRBJ1-5; 11 bases are shared with TRBD1. The CDR3 is made up of 16 amino acids. V dropped 6 bases and J dropped 7; count of bases not matched to a gene: 11. The CDR3: CASSRAGTGGRQPQHF. The CDR3 bases are TGTGCCAGCAGCAGGGCAGGGACAGGGGGACGACAGCCCCAGCATTTT.